This TCR beta chain was recovered during a study of shared clonotypes between healthy human individuals. The assay was immunoSEQ multiplex PCR, and TCRdb's table has in-frame clones only and misses some. The table records around 1.4 million clones, around 98.5% of them present only once. This CDR3 comprises 19 residues. V lost 5 bases and J lost 3; bases outside the gene matches: 15. CDR1 and CDR2 (germline): SEHNR, FQNEAQ (reference sequence). The clonotype originates from a man younger than 45 in good health. This chain connects TRBV7-9 to TRBJ2-1; TRBD2 matches at 11 bases. Sequences were obtained from naive CD4+ T cells sorted from blood. Subset specified: CD45RA+ positively selected. This CDR3 reads CASSQSDYSGRAIYNEQFF. The CDR3 bases are TGTGCCAGCAGCCAGTCCGATTATAGCGGGAGGGCCATCTACAATGAGCAGTTCTTC.